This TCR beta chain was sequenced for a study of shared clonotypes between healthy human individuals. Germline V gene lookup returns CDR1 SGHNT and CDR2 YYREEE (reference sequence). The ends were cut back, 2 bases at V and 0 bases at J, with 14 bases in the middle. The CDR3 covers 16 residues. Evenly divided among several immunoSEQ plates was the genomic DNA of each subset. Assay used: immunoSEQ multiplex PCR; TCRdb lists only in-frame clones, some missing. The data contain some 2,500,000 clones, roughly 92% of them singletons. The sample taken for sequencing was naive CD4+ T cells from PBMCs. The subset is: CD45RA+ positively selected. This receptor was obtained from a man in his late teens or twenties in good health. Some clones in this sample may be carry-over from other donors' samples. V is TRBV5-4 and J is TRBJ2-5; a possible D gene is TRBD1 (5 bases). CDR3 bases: TGTGCCAGCAGCTTAGGAGACAGTTGGTACCAAGAGACCCAGTACTTC. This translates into CASSLGDSWYQETQYF.